These 5 T cell receptor beta chains originate from one sample sequenced in a study of T cells after yellow fever vaccination. Each CDR3 protein is one row after TCRdb ran MiXCR on the 5' RACE reads. The sample yields around 140,000 distinct CDR3 sequences, under 8% seen once. The material sequenced was CD4+ T cells sorted from PBMCs, taken 10 days after the yellow fever booster vaccination. The source of these receptors is a man younger than 45 who received the YFV17D yellow fever vaccine.

The sample holds many counts of this clonotype. This chain joins TRBV25-1 and TRBJ1-5, with D possibly matching TRBD1 (5 bases). Germline V gene lookup returns CDR1 MGHDK and CDR2 SYGVNS. Trimming shortened V by 3 bases and J by 3 bases, and 9 bases separated the two germline ends. The CDR3 covers 14 residues. The DNA of the CDR3 is TGTGCCAGCAGTGACTGGGGGGACAATCAGCCCCAGCATTTT. Translating gives CASSDWGDNQPQHF.

At least ten counts were recorded for this clonotype. The chain is built from TRBV5-5 and TRBJ2-5, with D possibly TRBD2 on 5 matching bases. CDR1 SGHKS and CDR2 YYEKEE come from the germline V gene (reference sequence). The CDR3 runs 13 residues. V lost 1 base, J lost 3 bases, and 7 bases lay in between. In DNA form, the CDR3 reads TGTGCCAGCAGCTTGTTCGGGGAAGAGACCCAGTACTTC. It encodes CASSLFGEETQYF. Variable domain in full (rest from reference TRBV5-5 and TRBJ2-5): DAGVTQSPTHLIKTRGQQVTLRCSPISGHKSVSWYQQVLGQGPQFIFQYYEKEERGRGNFPDRFSARQFPNYSSELNVNALLLGDSALYLCASSLFGEETQYFGPGTRLLVL.

This clonotype was found many times. The chain is built from TRBV11-2 and TRBJ2-3; D possibly corresponds to TRBD2 (5 bases). The V gene lost 5 bases and the J gene lost 2 bases, with 11 bases spanning the gap. Germline loops: CDR1 SGHAT, CDR2 FQNNGV. This CDR3 has 14 amino acids. The CDR3 DNA sequence: TGTGCCAGCAGCCCCAGCGGTCACACAGATACGCAGTATTTT. The encoded protein is CASSPSGHTDTQYF.

This clonotype was detected many times. The V and J genes are TRBV7-2 and TRBJ1-2, with 7 bases identical to TRBD1. The CDR3 consists of 14 residues. V lost 4 bases and J lost 6; bases outside the gene matches: 8. Germline V gene lookup returns CDR1 SGHTA and CDR2 FQGNSA. This CDR3 is CASSSAYGTDGYTF. In DNA form, the CDR3 reads TGTGCCAGCAGCTCGGCCTATGGGACAGATGGCTACACCTTC.

The V call is TRBV3-1, the J call TRBJ2-1; D unresolved. The germline V gene has CDR1 LGHDT and CDR2 YNNKEL (reference sequence). Trimming stripped 1 base from V and 0 bases from J, with 13 bases between. The CDR3 extends over 17 amino acids. The CDR3 region is CASSQGRVHSSYNEQFF. The CDR3 DNA reads as TGTGCCAGCAGCCAAGGTCGTGTCCACAGCTCCTACAATGAGCAGTTCTTC.